Ten or more counts support the clone carrying this T cell receptor beta chain. Arm-PCR of CDR3 regions and iRepertoire HTBI primers were used to build TCR beta libraries. Via MiXCR, TCRdb re-called the multiplex PCR reads, giving one row per CDR3 protein. The sample holds around 500,000 distinct CDR3 sequences, about 12% seen once. The sample originates from a study of regulatory T cells in long-lasting Graves disease. The germline V gene has CDR1 SNHLY and CDR2 FYNNEI. V lost 6 bases and J 1 base, leaving 13 bases between the germline ends. This CDR3 region has 14 residues. Time point defined: newly diagnosed GD, antithyroid drugs for less than 3 months. PBMCs were the source of the RNA used for TCR sequencing. The same sample was also used in a study of T cells in Graves' hyperthyroidism and ophthalmopathy.

Here the sequenced sample was peripheral blood mononuclear cells (PBMCs), taken at new diagnosis, from a patient treated with antithyroid drugs. The origin of this receptor is a woman aged 25-40 years with Graves disease. The gene calls are TRBV2 and TRBJ2-7; D is uncertain. The CDR3 protein is CASSHMDGSYEQYF. The CDR3 region has the DNA TGTGCCAGCAGCCATATGGACGGTTCCTACGAGCAGTACTTC.